The clone carrying this T cell receptor beta chain showed up just a few times. What it recognizes is unknown. The germline V gene encodes CDR1 SEHNR and CDR2 FQNEAQ (reference sequence). CDR3 length: 13 amino acids. V lost 5 bases, J lost 7 bases, and 3 bases stayed unmatched. Treatment here: roughly 10-day PBMC culture with coronavirus spike peptide pools or control peptides (ViraFEST assay). TCR sequencing followed the expansion of antigen-specific T cells with peptide pools in ViraFEST. Alongside approximately 10 IU/ml IL-2 and approximately 9.8 ug/ml peptide pools, PBMCs were cultured at some 2.1 million per well. The data derive from a study of vaccination and CD4 T cells after COVID-19. Scientists ran DNA taken from cultured CD4+ T cells through the Oncomine TCR Beta short-read assay for sequencing. MiXCR, run by TCRdb on the PCR reads, gives a single entry per CDR3 protein. The data show over 10,000 distinct CDR3 sequences, with roughly 59% seen just once and 10% to 15% held by the top ten.

The specimen sequenced was CD4+ T cells from blood, cultured in vitro. V usage is TRBV7-9 and J usage is TRBJ1-4, with 8 positions matching TRBD1. This TCR derives from a human donor who had recovered from COVID-19. The CDR3 region has the DNA TGTGCCAGCAGCCCGGACAGGGTTGAAAAACTGTTTTTT. Residues: CASSPDRVEKLFF.